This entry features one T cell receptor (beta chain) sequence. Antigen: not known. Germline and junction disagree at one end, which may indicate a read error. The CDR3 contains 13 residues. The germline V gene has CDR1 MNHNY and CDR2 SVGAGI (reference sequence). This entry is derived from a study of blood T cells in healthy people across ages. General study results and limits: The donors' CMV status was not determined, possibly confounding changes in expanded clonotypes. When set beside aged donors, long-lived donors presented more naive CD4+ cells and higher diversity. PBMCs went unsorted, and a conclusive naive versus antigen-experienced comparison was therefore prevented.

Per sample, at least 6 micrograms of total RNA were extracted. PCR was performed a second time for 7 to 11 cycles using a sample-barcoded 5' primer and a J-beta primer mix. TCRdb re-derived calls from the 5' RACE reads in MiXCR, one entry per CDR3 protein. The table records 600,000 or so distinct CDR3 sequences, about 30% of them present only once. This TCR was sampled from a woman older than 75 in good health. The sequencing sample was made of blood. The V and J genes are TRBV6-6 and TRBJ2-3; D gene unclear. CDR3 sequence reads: CACSPRRTDTQYF. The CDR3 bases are TGTGCCTGCAGTCCCCGCAGGACAGATACGCAGTATTTT.